Each of the 8 T cell receptor beta chains below was sequenced from the same sample in a study of T cell responses to AZD1222 COVID-19 vaccine. The repertoire was sequenced with immunoSEQ multiplex PCR; TCRdb's copy has only in-frame clones and lacks some. The top ten hold roughly a tenth of the sample, which has about 110,000 clones, about 90% seen once. The specimen was peripheral blood, collected on day 0 of AZD1222 vaccination. All receptors come from an adult in good health.

Turning to this clone: The sample contains more than one DNA sequence encoding this CDR3. V gene TRBV25-1 combines with J gene TRBJ1-2, with D possibly TRBD1 on 6 matching bases. The CDR3 extends over 11 amino acids. The germline V gene encodes CDR1 MGHDK and CDR2 SYGVNS. V was clipped by 5 bases and J by 5 bases, with 6 bases between them. The CDR3 loop is CASSTGYGYTF. Written as DNA, the CDR3 is TGTGCCAGCAGTACAGGGTATGGCTACACCTTC.

The chain links TRBV7-6 to TRBJ2-7; D ambiguous. Germline V gives CDR1 SGHVS, CDR2 FNYEAQ. V was trimmed by 2 bases and J by 2 bases, leaving 10 bases between them. CDR3 length: 14 amino acids. The CDR3 DNA sequence: TGTGCCAGCAGCTTAAGTGGGCCTCCCTACGAGCAGTACTTC. Translation gives CASSLSGPPYEQYF.

The table lists this clone with a count of one. This rearrangement joins TRBV7-9 to TRBJ2-3; D is ambiguous. Looked up from germline, CDR1 is SEHNR and CDR2 is FQNEAQ (reference sequence). This CDR3 spans 14 amino acids. The V end was cut by 0 bases, the J end by 0 bases, with 4 bases between. CDR3 bases: TGTGCCAGCAGCTTAGCGGACAGCACAGATACGCAGTATTTT. Residues: CASSLADSTDTQYF.

The chain employs TRBV4-1 and TRBJ1-3; perhaps TRBD1 as D (5 bases). Germline values: CDR1 MGHRA, CDR2 YSYEKL. This CDR3 has 16 amino acids. The V gene lost 1 base and the J gene lost 4 bases, with 14 bases spanning the gap. CDR3 sequence (DNA): TGCGCCAGCAGCCAAGTTTGGTCAGGGCCGGGAAACACCATATATTTT. Translated: CASSQVWSGPGNTIYF.

V is TRBV18 and J is TRBJ2-7; 9 bases are shared with TRBD1. Germline CDR1 reads KGHSH; CDR2 reads LQKENI. The CDR3 is made up of 15 amino acids. V was clipped by 1 base and J by 5 bases; unmatched bases: 6. The DNA for the CDR3 is TGTGCCAGCTCACCACGACAGGGGGAAGTGCACGAGCAGTACTTC. Amino acids: CASSPRQGEVHEQYF.

The chain recombines TRBV6-2 or TRBV6-3 with TRBJ1-5; a weak D match, TRBD1 (6 bases). The V end lost 6 bases, the J end lost 2 bases, and 17 bases lay between the germline ends. Germline CDR1 reads MNHEY; CDR2 reads SVGEGT. The CDR3 covers 16 residues. The CDR3 spells CASSPRRGVGNQPQHF. Written as DNA, the CDR3 is TGTGCCAGCAGCCCCCGGAGGGGGGTAGGCAATCAGCCCCAGCATTTT.

This chain links TRBV2 with TRBJ2-7, with D perhaps assigned TRBD1 or TRBD2 (7 bases each). V was shortened by 10 bases and J by 2 bases, with 18 bases between the two germline ends. This CDR3 spans 14 amino acids. Per the germline V gene, CDR1 is SNHLY and CDR2 is FYNNEI. CDR3 sequence (DNA): TGTGCCACCAAGGGGGGGCAGGGGGCCTACGAGCAGTACTTC. As protein: CATKGGQGAYEQYF.

The genes are TRBV7-2 and TRBJ2-7; possibly TRBD1 for D (5 bases). The CDR3 length is 15 residues. Trimming took 1 base from V and 2 from J, leaving 12 bases between them. From germline, CDR1 is SGHTA and CDR2 FQGNSA. The CDR3 bases are TGTGCCAGCAGCTTAGTAGGGGCGGTCACCTACGAGCAGTACTTC. Translating it yields CASSLVGAVTYEQYF.